What follows is one TCR beta chain and its context. The clone's antigen remains unknown. No much larger clonotype is one base removed from it; base qualities were not supplied. Via the germline V gene (reference sequence), CDR1 is SEHNR and CDR2 FQNEAQ. Between the V and J ends, shortened by 4 bases and 6 bases respectively, the junction contains 7 bases. Spanning cysteine to phenylalanine, the CDR3 consists of 13 amino acids. This entry keeps only the CDR3 DNA: 39 bases, framed from base 1. Inclusion was restricted to participants for whom at least one PBMC sample before ART initiation and at least two post-ART samples were available. All participants with HIV were treated in the United States of America. Cryopreserved samples of about 0.9-11 million PBMC were thawed and washed before DNA extraction. At the time of the earliest PBMC sample, participants with HIV were aged between roughly 23 and 60 years. Each participant contributed PBMC samples from 1-4 timepoints before ART initiation and 2-8 timepoints after ART initiation, with a median of 7 samples. For every participant, serial HIV viral load, CD4+ T-cell count, ART history and demographic data were obtained. Genomic DNA was extracted from unsorted PBMC with a Qiagen kit on a QIAcube, processed in batches of 12 samples.

Sequencing of the TRB variable region was done with the immunoSEQ hsTCRB v3.0 assay at survey level resolution. The targeted TRB sequencing depth was roughly 40,000-50,000 T-cell genomes per sample. TRB libraries were pooled and sequenced on an Illumina MiSeq using a v3 150-cycle kit. The original methods were these. Repertoire analysis was performed in R inside a reproducible Nextflow workflow that covered QC, data transformation and analysis. LymphoSeq2, an R package for AIRR-Seq data exploration, was used to implement custom analyses. After excluding a few samples that yielded fewer than 5000 total TRB sequences, roughly 190 HIV repertoires remained for analysis. Among the approximately 200 retained HIV repertoires, 55 to 60 were collected before ART initiation and 129 after ART initiation. Each repertoire was downsampled to 5000 TRB nucleotide sequences, and summary statistics were averaged across 100 downsampling iterations. The analysis kept only TRB sequences whose CDR3 regions were at least seven amino acids long. Diversity was measured with a Shannon entropy-derived clonality score and the Gini coefficient. In the repertoire networks, any two of the top 5000 CDR3 amino acid sequences were connected whenever the two sequences differed by an edit distance of one. For TRB CDR3 amino acid sequences, GLIPH2 was used to predict antigen specificity groups and MHC restriction. To flag known associations with CMV, EBV, HIV or tissue antigens, CDR3 amino acid sequences were compared against VDJdb and McPAS-TCR. Pre-ART, post-ART and control groups were compared with Wilcoxon signed-rank tests and Holm-Bonferroni correction. TCRdb holds this immuneACCESS table with in-frame rearrangements only. Some clones are missing; in checked studies, unresolved V genes explain under half, and the rest has no known cause. V and J calls and clone size are as listed in that table; D and trimming were resolved from the DNA. This sample gives approximately 35,000 clones in total; about 83% of them show up just once. The top ten clones comprise 7.1% of the sample.

This entry is derived from a study of long-term antiretroviral therapy in people with HIV (dated by TCRdb to between 2021 and 2023). Describing the broader study: The earliest samples were collected roughly a decade before the 2015 WHO recommendation for immediate ART, at a time when ART was usually postponed until CD4 counts fell. A retrospective serial study tested whether changes in peripheral blood TRB repertoire composition and diversity were associated with ART initiation and durable HIV suppression. The cohort contributed fewer than 200 cryopreserved PBMC samples from 30 adults with confirmed HIV infection, collected serially over a mean of approximately 6 years (range 1-12). Among the roughly 30 participants with HIV, eleven were female. No cross-contamination during QIAcube processing turned up in test extractions that ran a monoclonal T-cell line alongside about 30 polyclonal samples.

Here is what the overall study found, with its caveats: Starting ART was linked to a significant rise in TRB diversity, yet even after long-term ART the diversity remained significantly lower than in transplant donor controls. Inferences about post-ART repertoire changes are limited because no data were available on ART adherence, viral resistance or therapy changes. Expanded TRB clones identified before ART initiation dominated the repertoire at all time points, although this dominance fluctuated and declined in many PLHIV after ART. The samples were dated from about 2004 to 2018, and the ART regimens that were used may be less effective than current ART regimens. Because pre-ART samples had limited cell numbers, profiling was done on unsorted PBMC rather than on sorted CD4+ and CD8+ T cells. Because PBMC availability was limited, only the TCR beta chain was sequenced, with no alpha chain pairing. HIV repertoires had narrower CDR3 length ranges than controls, and the network structure suggested an antigen-experienced repertoire that shifted only slightly toward naive after ART.

Material: unsorted PBMCs, obtained 2 years after starting antiretroviral therapy. The sequence is built from TRBV7-9 and TRBJ1-6; the D gene assignment is ambiguous. The receptor comes from a woman in her forties or fifties with HIV. The sequence in DNA is TGTGCCAGCAGCTACGATTCTAATTCACCCCTCCACTTT. The translation is CASSYDSNSPLHF.